The clone carrying this T cell receptor (beta chain) showed up many times. The data derive from a study of T cells in Graves' hyperthyroidism and ophthalmopathy. This CDR3 has 12 residues. Trimming shortened V by 6 bases and J by 4 bases, and 8 bases separated the two germline ends. Germline CDR1 and CDR2: MNHNS and SASEGT. TCR beta CDR3 regions were amplified from RNA transcripts. The study used the HTBI primer set for a first-round RT-PCR of the TCR CDR3. TCRdb ran MiXCR on the multiplex PCR reads and lists one entry per CDR3 protein. The sample lists approximately 630,000 distinct CDR3 sequences, 15% to 20% seen once, with 3.8% in the top ten.

The rearrangement joins TRBV6-1 to TRBJ2-3; D is undetermined. The source of this sequence is a woman aged 25 to 39 with Graves' hyperthyroidism. The source material was blood. The CDR3 reads CASSDRPDTQYF. DNA of the CDR3: TGTGCCAGCAGCGACCGCCCAGATACGCAGTATTTT.